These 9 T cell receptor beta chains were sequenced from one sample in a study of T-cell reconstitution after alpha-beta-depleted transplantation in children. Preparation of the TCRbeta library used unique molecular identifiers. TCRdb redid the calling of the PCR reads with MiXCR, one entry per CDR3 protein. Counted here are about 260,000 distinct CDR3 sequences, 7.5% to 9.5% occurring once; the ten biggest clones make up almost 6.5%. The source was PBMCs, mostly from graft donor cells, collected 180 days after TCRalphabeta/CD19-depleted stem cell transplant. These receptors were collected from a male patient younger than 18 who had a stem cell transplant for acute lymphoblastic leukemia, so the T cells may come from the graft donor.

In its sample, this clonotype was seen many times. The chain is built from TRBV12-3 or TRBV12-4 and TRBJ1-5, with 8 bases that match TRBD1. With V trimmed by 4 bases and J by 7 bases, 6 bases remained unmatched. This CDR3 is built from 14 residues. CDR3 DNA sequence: TGTGCCAGCAGTTCGGACAGGGACGGCCAGCCCCAGCATTTT. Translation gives CASSSDRDGQPQHF.

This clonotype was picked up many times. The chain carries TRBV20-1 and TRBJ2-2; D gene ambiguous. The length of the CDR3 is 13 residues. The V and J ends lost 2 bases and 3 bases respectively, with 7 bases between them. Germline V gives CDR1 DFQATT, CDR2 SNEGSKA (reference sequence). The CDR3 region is CSARLQYTGELFF. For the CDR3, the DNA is TGCAGTGCTAGATTACAATACACCGGGGAGCTGTTTTTT.

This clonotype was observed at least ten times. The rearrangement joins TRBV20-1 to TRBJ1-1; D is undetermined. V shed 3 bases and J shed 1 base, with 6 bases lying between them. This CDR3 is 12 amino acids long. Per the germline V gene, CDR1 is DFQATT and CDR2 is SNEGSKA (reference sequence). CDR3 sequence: CSASSPNTEAFF. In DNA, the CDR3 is TGCAGTGCTAGTAGTCCGAACACTGAAGCTTTCTTT.

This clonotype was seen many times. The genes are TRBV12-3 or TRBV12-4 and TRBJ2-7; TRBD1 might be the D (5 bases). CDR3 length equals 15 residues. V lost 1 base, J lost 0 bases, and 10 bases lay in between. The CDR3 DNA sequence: TGTGCCAGCAGTTTAGGGACACCGAGCTCCTACGAGCAGTACTTC. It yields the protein CASSLGTPSSYEQYF.

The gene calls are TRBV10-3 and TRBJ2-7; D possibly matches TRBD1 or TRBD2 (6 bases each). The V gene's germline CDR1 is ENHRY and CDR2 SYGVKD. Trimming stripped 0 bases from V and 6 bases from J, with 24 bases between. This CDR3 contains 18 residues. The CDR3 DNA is TGTGCCATCAGTGAGTCCCCCCCTCTGGGACTCCGAGGGGGCGAGCAGTACTTC. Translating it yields CAISESPPLGLRGGEQYF.

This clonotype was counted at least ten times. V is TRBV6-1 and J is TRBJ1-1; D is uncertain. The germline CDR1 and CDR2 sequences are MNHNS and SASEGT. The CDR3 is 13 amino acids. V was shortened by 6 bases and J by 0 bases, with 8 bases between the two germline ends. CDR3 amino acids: CASSRRVNTEAFF. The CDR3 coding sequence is TGTGCCAGCAGCCGACGGGTGAACACTGAAGCTTTCTTT.

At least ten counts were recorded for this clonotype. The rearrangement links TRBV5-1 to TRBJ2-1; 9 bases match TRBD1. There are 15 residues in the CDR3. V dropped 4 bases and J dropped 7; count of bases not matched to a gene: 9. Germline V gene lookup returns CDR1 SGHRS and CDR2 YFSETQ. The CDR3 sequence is CASSQRQGVNNEQFF. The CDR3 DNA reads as TGCGCCAGCAGCCAGAGACAGGGGGTCAATAATGAGCAGTTCTTC.

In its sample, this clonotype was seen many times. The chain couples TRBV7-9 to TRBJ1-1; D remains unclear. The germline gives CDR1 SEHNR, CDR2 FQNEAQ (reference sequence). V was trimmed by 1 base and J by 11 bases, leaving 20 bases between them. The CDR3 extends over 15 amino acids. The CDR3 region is CASSLDGDTRSLAFF. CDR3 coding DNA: TGTGCCAGCAGCTTAGACGGGGATACGCGGTCGCTTGCTTTCTTT.

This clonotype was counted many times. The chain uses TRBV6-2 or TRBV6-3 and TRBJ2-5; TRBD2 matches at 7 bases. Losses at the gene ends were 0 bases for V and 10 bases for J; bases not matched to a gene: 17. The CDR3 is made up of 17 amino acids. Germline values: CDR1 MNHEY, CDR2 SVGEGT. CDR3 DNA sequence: TGTGCCAGCAGTTACTCCACGAGGTGGGAGGGGTCTGAGGGCCAGTACTTC. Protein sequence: CASSYSTRWEGSEGQYF.